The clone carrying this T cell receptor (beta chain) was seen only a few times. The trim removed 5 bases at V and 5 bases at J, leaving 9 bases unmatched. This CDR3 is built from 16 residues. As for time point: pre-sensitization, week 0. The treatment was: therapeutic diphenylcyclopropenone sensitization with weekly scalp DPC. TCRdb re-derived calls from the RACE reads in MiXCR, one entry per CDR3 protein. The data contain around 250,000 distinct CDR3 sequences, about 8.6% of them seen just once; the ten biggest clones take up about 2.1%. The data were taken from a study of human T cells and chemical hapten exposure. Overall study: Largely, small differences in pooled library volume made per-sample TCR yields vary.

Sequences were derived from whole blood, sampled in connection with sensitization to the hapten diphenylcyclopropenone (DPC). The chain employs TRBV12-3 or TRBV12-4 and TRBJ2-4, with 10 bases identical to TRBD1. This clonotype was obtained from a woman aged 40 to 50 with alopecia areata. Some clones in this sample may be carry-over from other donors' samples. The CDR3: CASSPSPGQGQNIQYF. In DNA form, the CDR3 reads TGTGCCAGCAGTCCTTCTCCGGGACAGGGGCAAAACATTCAGTACTTC.